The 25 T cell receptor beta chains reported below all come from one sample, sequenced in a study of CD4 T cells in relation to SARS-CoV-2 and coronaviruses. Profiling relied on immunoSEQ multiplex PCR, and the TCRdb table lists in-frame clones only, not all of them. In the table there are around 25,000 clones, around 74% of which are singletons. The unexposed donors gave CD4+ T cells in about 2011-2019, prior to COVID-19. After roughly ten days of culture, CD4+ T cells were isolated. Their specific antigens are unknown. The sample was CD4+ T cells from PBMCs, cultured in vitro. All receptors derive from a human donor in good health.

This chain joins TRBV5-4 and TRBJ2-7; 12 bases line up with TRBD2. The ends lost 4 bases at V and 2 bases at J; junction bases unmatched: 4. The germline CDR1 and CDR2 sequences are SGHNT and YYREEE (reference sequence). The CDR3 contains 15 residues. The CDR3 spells CASSPGLAGTYEQYF. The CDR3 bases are TGTGCCAGCAGCCCCGGACTAGCGGGAACCTACGAGCAGTACTTC.

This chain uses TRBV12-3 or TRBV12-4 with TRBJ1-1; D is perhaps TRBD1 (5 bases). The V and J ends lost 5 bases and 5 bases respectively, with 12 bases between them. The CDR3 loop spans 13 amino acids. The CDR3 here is CASSRNQGTEAFF. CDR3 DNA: TGTGCCAGCAGTCGGAACCAGGGAACTGAAGCTTTCTTT.

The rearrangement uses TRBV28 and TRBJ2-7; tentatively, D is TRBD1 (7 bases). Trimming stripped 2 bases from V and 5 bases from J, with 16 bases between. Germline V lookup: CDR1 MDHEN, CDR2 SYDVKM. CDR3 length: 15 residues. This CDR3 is CASSLKAGGRHEQYF. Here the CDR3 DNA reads TGTGCCAGCAGTTTAAAGGCAGGGGGGAGGCACGAGCAGTACTTC. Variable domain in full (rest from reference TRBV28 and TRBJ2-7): DVKVTQSSRYLVKRTGEKVFLECVQDMDHENMFWYRQDPGLGLRLIYFSYDVKMKEKGDIPEGYSVSREKKERFSLILESASTNQTSMYLCASSLKAGGRHEQYFGPGTRLTVT.

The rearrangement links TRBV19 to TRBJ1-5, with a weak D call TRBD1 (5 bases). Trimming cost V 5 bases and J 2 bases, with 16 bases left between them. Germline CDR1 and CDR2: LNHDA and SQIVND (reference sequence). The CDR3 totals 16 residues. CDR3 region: CASSPAPGYGNQPQHF. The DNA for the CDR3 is TGTGCCAGTAGTCCCGCACCAGGGTATGGCAATCAGCCCCAGCATTTT.

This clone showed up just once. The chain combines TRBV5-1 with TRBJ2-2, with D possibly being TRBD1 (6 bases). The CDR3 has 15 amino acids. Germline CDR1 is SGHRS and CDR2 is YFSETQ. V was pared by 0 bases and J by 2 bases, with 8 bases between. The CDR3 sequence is CASSLAGQNTGELFF. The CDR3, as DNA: TGCGCCAGCAGCTTGGCGGGACAAAACACCGGGGAGCTGTTTTTT. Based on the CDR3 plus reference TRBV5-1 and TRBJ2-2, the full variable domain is KAGVTQTPRYLIKTRGQQVTLSCSPISGHRSVSWYQQTPGQGLQFLFEYFSETQRNKGNFPGRFSGRQFSNSRSEMNVSTLELGDSALYLCASSLAGQNTGELFFGEGSRLTVL.

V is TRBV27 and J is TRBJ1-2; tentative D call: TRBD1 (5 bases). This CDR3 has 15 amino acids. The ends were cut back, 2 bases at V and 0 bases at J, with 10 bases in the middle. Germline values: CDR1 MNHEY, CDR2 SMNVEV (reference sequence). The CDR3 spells CASSLGRGTNYGYTF. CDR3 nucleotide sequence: TGTGCCAGCAGTTTAGGTAGGGGCACTAACTATGGCTACACCTTC.

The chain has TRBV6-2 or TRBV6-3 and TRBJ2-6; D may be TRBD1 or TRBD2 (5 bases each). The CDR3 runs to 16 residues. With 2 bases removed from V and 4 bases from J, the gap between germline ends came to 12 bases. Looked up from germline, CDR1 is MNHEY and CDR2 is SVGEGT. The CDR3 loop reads CASSYEPGRGANVLTF. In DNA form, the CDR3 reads TGTGCCAGCAGTTACGAACCGGGGCGAGGGGCCAACGTCCTGACTTTC.

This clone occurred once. CDR3: CATSNPTGEDTQYF. CDR3 sequence (DNA): TGTGCCACCAGCAACCCGACAGGGGAGGATACGCAGTATTTT. The chain links TRBV15 to TRBJ2-3, with 8 positions matching TRBD1. Germline trimming cut 4 bases from V and 6 bases from J; bases unmatched to any gene: 6. Germline CDR1 LNHNV, CDR2 YYDKDF (reference sequence). This CDR3 contains 14 residues.

The CDR3: CASSGGREETQYF. The CDR3 bases are TGTGCCAGCAGTGGAGGGAGGGAAGAGACCCAGTACTTC. The chain uses TRBV25-1 and TRBJ2-5, with TRBD2 matching 7 bases. This CDR3 is 13 amino acids long. J lost 3 bases, V lost 4 bases, and 2 bases had no gene match. CDR1 is MGHDK, CDR2 SYGVNS, per germline. The full variable domain, rest sourced from reference TRBV25-1 and TRBJ2-5, is EADIYQTPRYLVIGTGKKITLECSQTMGHDKMYWYQQDPGMELHLIHYSYGVNSTEKGDLSSESTVSRIRTEHFPLTLESARPSHTSQYLCASSGGREETQYFGPGTRLLVL.

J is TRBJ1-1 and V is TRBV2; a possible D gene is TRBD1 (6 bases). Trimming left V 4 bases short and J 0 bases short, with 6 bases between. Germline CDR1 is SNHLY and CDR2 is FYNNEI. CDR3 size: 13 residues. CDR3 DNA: TGTGCCAGCAGTGGGACAGTGAACACTGAAGCTTTCTTT. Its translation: CASSGTVNTEAFF.

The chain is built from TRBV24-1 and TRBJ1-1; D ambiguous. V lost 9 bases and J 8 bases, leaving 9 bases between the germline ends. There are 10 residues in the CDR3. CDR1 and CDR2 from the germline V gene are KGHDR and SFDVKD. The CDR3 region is CATFRPEAFF. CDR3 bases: TGTGCCACCTTTAGACCCGAAGCTTTCTTT.

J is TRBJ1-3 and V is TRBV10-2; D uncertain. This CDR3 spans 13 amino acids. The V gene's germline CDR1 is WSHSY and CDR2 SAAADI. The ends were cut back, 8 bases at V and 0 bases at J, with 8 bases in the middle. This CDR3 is CASGVSSGNTIYF. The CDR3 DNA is TGCGCCAGCGGCGTGAGCTCTGGAAACACCATATATTTT.

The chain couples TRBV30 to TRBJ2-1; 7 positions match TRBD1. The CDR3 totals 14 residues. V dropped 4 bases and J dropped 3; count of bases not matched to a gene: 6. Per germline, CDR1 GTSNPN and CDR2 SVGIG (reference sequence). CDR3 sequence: CAWTGTEVYNEQFF. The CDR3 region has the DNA TGTGCCTGGACTGGGACAGAGGTCTACAATGAGCAGTTCTTC.

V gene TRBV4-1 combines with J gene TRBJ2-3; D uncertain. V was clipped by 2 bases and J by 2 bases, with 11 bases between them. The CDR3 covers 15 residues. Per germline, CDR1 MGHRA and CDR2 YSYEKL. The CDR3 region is CASSQIGLPTDTQYF. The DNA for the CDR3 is TGCGCCAGCAGCCAAATCGGGCTACCCACAGATACGCAGTATTTT.

CDR3 bases: TGTGCCAGCAGTTCCGGACAGGGGAGCTACGAGCAGTACTTC. The encoded protein is CASSSGQGSYEQYF. The chain employs TRBV7-7 and TRBJ2-7; 9 bases agree with TRBD1. Germline CDR1 and CDR2: SSHAT and FNYEAQ (reference sequence). CDR3 length: 14 amino acids. The trim removed 6 bases at V and 3 bases at J, leaving 6 bases unmatched.

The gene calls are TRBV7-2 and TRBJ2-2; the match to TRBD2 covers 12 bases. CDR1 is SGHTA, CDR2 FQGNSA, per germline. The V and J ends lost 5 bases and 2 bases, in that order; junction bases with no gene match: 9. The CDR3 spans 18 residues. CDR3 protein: CASSTPGLAGLNTGELFF. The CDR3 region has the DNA TGTGCCAGCAGCACTCCGGGACTAGCGGGTTTAAACACCGGGGAGCTGTTTTTT.

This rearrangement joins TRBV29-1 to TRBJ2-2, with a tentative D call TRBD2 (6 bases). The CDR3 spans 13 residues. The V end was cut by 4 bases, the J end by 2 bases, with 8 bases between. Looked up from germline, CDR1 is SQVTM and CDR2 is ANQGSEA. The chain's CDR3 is CSVAGGNTGELFF. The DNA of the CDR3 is TGCAGCGTTGCCGGGGGAAACACCGGGGAGCTGTTTTTT.

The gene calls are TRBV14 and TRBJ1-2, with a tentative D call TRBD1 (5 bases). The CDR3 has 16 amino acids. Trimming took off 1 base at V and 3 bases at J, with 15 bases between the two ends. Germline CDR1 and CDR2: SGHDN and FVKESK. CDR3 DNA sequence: TGTGCCAGCAGCCAAGTTCTATCCGGGGGGGACTATGGCTACACCTTC. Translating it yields CASSQVLSGGDYGYTF.

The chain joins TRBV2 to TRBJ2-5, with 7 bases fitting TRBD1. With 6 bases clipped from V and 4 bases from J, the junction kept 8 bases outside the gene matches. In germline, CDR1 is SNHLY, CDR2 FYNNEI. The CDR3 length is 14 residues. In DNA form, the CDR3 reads TGTGCCAGCAGAGCCTACAGGGGCGGAGAGACCCAGTACTTC. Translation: CASRAYRGGETQYF. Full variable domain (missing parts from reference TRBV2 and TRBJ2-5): EPEVTQTPSHQVTQMGQEVILRCVPISNHLYFYWYRQILGQKVEFLVSFYNNEISEKSEIFDDQFSVERPDGSNFTLKIRSTKLEDSAMYFCASRAYRGGETQYFGPGTRLLVL.

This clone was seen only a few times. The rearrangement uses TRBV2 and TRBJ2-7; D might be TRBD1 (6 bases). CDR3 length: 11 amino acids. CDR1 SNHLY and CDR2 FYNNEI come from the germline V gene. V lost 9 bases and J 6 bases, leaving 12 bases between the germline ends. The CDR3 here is CASTQGFEQYF. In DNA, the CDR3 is TGTGCCAGTACCCAGGGGTTCGAGCAGTACTTC.

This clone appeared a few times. The CDR3 loop is CAINKGVGSTGELFF. The CDR3 region has the DNA TGTGCCATAAATAAGGGGGTTGGGAGTACCGGGGAGCTGTTTTTT. The chain employs TRBV19 and TRBJ2-2, with D possibly matching TRBD1 (6 bases). CDR1 is LNHDA and CDR2 is SQIVND in the germline V gene (reference sequence). Trimming removed 10 bases at V and 5 bases at J, with 20 bases between. CDR3 length: 15 residues.

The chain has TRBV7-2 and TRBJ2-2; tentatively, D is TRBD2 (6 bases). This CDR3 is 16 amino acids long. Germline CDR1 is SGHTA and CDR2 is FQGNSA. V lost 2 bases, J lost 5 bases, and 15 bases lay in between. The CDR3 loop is CASSLTGELGTGELFF. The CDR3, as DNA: TGTGCCAGCAGCTTAACGGGGGAGTTAGGGACCGGGGAGCTGTTTTTT. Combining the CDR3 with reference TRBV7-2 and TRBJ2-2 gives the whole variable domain GAGVSQSPSNKVTEKGKDVELRCDPISGHTALYWYRQSLGQGLEFLIYFQGNSAPDKSGLPSDRFSAERTGGSVSTLTIQRTQQEDSAVYLCASSLTGELGTGELFFGEGSRLTVL.

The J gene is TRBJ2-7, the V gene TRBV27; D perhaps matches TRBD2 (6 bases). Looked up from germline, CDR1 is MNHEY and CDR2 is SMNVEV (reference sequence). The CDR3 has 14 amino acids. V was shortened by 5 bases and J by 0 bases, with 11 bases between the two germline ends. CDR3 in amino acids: CASSPWDSSYEQYF. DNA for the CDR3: TGTGCCAGCAGTCCCTGGGACTCCTCCTACGAGCAGTACTTC.

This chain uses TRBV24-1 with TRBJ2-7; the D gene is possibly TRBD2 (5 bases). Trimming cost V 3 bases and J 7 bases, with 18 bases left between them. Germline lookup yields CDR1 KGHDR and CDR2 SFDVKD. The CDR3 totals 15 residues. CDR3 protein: CATSDPTDSGLEQYF. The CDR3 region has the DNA TGTGCCACCAGTGATCCCACGGACTCTGGCTTGGAGCAGTACTTC.

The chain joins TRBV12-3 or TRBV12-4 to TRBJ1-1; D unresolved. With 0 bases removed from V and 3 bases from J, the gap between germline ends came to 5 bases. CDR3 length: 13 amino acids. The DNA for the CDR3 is TGTGCCAGCAGTTTAGCGGGGTACACTGAAGCTTTCTTT. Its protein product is CASSLAGYTEAFF.